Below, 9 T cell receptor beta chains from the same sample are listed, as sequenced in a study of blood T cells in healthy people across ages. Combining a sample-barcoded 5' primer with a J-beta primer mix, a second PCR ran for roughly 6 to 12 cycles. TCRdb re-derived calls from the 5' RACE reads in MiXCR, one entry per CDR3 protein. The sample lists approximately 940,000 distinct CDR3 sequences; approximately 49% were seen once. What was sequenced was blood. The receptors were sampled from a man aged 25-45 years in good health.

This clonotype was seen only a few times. The CDR3 nucleotides are TGTGCCAGCAGTTCAGTTGGGACAGGGGATGTAGAGCAGTACTTC. This translates into CASSSVGTGDVEQYF. The V call is TRBV12-3 or TRBV12-4, the J call TRBJ2-7, with 10 positions matching TRBD1. The junction had 10 bases not matched to a gene; V was cut back by 4 bases and J by 7 bases. The CDR3 contains 15 residues.

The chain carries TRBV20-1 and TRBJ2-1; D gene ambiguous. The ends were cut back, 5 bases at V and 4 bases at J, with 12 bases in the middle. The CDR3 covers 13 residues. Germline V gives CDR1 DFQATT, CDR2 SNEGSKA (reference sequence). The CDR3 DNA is TGCAGTGCTTACATGGACGGATACAATGAGCAGTTCTTC. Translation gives CSAYMDGYNEQFF.

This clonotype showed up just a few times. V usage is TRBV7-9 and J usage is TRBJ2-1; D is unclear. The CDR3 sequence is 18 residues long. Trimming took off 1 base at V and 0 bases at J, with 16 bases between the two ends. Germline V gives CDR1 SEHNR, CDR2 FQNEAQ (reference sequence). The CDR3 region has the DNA TGTGCCAGCAGCTTAGAGGCATCTCCGTTTAGCTCCTACAATGAGCAGTTCTTC. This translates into CASSLEASPFSSYNEQFF.

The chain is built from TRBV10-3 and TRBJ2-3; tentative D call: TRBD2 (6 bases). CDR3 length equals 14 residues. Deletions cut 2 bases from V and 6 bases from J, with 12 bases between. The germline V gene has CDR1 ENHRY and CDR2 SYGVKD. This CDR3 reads CAISEGGGEDTQYF. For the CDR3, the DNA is TGTGCCATCAGTGAGGGGGGAGGCGAGGATACGCAGTATTTT.

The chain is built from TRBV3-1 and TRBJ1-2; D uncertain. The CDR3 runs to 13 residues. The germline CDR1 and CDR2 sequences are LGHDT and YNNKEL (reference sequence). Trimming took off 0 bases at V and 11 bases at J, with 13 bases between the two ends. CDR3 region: CASSQDFGSGYTF. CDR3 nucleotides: TGTGCCAGCAGCCAAGATTTCGGGTCGGGGTACACCTTC.

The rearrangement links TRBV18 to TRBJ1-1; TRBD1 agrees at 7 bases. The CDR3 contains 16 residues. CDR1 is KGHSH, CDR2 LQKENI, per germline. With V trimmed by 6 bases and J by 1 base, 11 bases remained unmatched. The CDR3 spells CASSPIRGTANTEAFF. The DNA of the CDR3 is TGTGCCAGCTCGCCAATCAGGGGGACGGCGAACACTGAAGCTTTCTTT.

CDR3 in DNA: TGTGCCAGCAAGGGCAGGGGGGCATACTCACCCCTCCACTTT. It yields the protein CASKGRGAYSPLHF. This sequence joins TRBV2 and TRBJ1-6; 7 bases fit TRBD1. CDR1 and CDR2 (germline): SNHLY, FYNNEI. The CDR3 extends over 14 amino acids. V lost 7 bases and J lost 10; bases outside the gene matches: 10.

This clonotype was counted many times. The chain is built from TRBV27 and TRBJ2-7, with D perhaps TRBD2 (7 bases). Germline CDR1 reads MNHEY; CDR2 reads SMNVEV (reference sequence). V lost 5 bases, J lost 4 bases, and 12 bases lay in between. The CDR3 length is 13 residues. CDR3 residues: CASSAGGPYEQYF. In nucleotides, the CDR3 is TGTGCCAGCAGTGCCGGGGGGCCTTACGAGCAGTACTTC.

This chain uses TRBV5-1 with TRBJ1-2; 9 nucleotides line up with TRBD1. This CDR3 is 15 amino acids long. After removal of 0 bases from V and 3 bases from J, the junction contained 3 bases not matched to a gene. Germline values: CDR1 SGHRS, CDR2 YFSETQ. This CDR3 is CASSLEGQGDYGYTF. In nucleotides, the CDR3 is TGCGCCAGCAGCTTGGAGGGACAGGGAGACTATGGCTACACCTTC. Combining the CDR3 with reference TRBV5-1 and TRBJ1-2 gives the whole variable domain KAGVTQTPRYLIKTRGQQVTLSCSPISGHRSVSWYQQTPGQGLQFLFEYFSETQRNKGNFPGRFSGRQFSNSRSEMNVSTLELGDSALYLCASSLEGQGDYGYTFGSGTRLTVV.